This entry lists 8 T cell receptor beta chains sequenced from one sample in a study of cytomegalovirus exposure and HLA in healthy donors. Amplification used 60 Vbeta primers and 13 Jbeta primers. Clones were read by immunoSEQ multiplex PCR, and TCRdb kept only the in-frame ones, dropping some. The sample lists some 170,000 clones, roughly four fifths occurring once. The sample comprised PBMCs. Source of these receptors: a young woman in good health and CMV-seronegative.

This CDR3 reads CASSLGQGVYYEQYF. The CDR3 DNA sequence: TGTGCCAGCAGCTTGGGACAGGGGGTATACTACGAGCAGTACTTC. This chain uses TRBV7-8 with TRBJ2-7; 11 bases match TRBD1. In germline, CDR1 is SGHVS, CDR2 FQNEAQ. The CDR3 contains 15 residues. With V trimmed by 3 bases and J by 3 bases, 4 bases remained unmatched.

V and J are TRBV7-9 and TRBJ1-1; 7 bases agree with TRBD1. In germline, CDR1 is SEHNR, CDR2 FQNEAQ (reference sequence). The ends lost 8 bases at V and 0 bases at J; junction bases unmatched: 9. This CDR3 contains 15 residues. CDR3 in amino acids: CASRRQGGMNTEAFF. For the CDR3, the DNA is TGTGCCAGCCGACGACAGGGCGGGATGAACACTGAAGCTTTCTTT.

Only one count was recorded for this clone. The chain uses TRBV7-9 and TRBJ2-5; TRBD2 matches 8 bases. This CDR3 has 14 residues. Looked up from germline, CDR1 is SEHNR and CDR2 is FQNEAQ (reference sequence). The junction had 4 bases not matched to a gene; V was cut back by 5 bases and J by 2 bases. The CDR3 nucleotides read TGTGCCAGCAGCGACGGGACTAGACAAGAGACCCAGTACTTC. This encodes CASSDGTRQETQYF.

This chain uses TRBV30 with TRBJ2-1; 9 bases are shared with TRBD2. The CDR3 extends over 14 amino acids. The germline CDR1 and CDR2 sequences are GTSNPN and SVGIG (reference sequence). The ends lost 8 bases at V and 6 bases at J; junction bases unmatched: 11. CDR3 DNA sequence: TGTGCCCTCGGGCGGGAGGGAGGATTCAATGAGCAGTTCTTC. Protein product: CALGREGGFNEQFF.

The V gene is TRBV5-1, the J gene TRBJ2-5; 7 nucleotides align to TRBD2. This CDR3 is built from 16 residues. V shed 0 bases and J 1 base; nucleotides not matched to a gene: 6. Germline lookup yields CDR1 SGHRS and CDR2 YFSETQ. CDR3 sequence reads: CASSLGGGPVQETQYF. The DNA for the CDR3 is TGCGCCAGCAGCTTGGGCGGGGGACCAGTCCAAGAGACCCAGTACTTC.

The chain links TRBV5-6 to TRBJ2-6, with no clear D. Germline CDR1 is SGHDT and CDR2 is YYEEEE. The CDR3 runs to 16 residues. V lost 0 bases, J lost 1 base, and 8 bases lay in between. This chain's CDR3 is CASSLGPISGANVLTF. CDR3 DNA sequence: TGTGCCAGCAGCTTGGGGCCCATTTCTGGGGCCAACGTCCTGACTTTC.

The chain links TRBV7-8 to TRBJ2-7; a weak D match, TRBD1 (6 bases). The CDR3 consists of 14 residues. Trimming pared 5 bases from V and 2 bases from J, leaving 13 bases between. The V gene's germline CDR1 is SGHVS and CDR2 FQNEAQ. CDR3 nucleotides: TGTGCCAGCAGCACCGGACAGACCCCCTACGAGCAGTACTTC. It translates to CASSTGQTPYEQYF.

The chain combines TRBV29-1 with TRBJ2-2; 9 nucleotides line up with TRBD1. Germline CDR1 is SQVTM and CDR2 is ANQGSEA. J gave up 1 base and V 6 bases, and 3 bases lay outside the gene matches. This CDR3 contains 14 residues. The CDR3 region is CSVKTGGNTGELFF. CDR3 nucleotide sequence: TGCAGCGTCAAGACAGGGGGGAACACCGGGGAGCTGTTTTTT.